This T cell receptor (beta chain) was sequenced in a study of shared clonotypes between healthy human individuals. Study-level information: The people who gave samples were two women and a few men aged 18 to 49. General study points: How much donors shared clonotypes was expected to be affected by sequencing depth. Generally, estimated richness proved larger in naive subsets than it did in memory subsets.

TCRdb keeps only in-frame clones here, not all; method: immunoSEQ multiplex PCR. The sample contains fewer than 3 million clones, roughly 90% of which appear only once. The V gene lost 1 base and the J gene lost 1 base, with 8 bases spanning the gap. CDR1 MNHNS and CDR2 SASEGT come from the germline V gene. The CDR3 has 15 amino acids. A note on this clone: The antigen is unknown. Other DNA sequences within the sample encode an identical CDR3.

Donors had no recently reported acute infections or vaccinations and were HIV-negative. This sequence joins TRBV6-1 and TRBJ1-5; D call uncertain. Sequencing used naive CD4+ T cells from PBMCs. The subset here: CD45RA+ positively selected. This clonotype was sampled from a young man in good health. Some clones in this sample may be carry-over from other donors' samples. The CDR3, as DNA: TGTGCCAGCAGTGAAGTTGGGGTCAGCAATCAGCCCCAGCATTTT. It encodes CASSEVGVSNQPQHF.